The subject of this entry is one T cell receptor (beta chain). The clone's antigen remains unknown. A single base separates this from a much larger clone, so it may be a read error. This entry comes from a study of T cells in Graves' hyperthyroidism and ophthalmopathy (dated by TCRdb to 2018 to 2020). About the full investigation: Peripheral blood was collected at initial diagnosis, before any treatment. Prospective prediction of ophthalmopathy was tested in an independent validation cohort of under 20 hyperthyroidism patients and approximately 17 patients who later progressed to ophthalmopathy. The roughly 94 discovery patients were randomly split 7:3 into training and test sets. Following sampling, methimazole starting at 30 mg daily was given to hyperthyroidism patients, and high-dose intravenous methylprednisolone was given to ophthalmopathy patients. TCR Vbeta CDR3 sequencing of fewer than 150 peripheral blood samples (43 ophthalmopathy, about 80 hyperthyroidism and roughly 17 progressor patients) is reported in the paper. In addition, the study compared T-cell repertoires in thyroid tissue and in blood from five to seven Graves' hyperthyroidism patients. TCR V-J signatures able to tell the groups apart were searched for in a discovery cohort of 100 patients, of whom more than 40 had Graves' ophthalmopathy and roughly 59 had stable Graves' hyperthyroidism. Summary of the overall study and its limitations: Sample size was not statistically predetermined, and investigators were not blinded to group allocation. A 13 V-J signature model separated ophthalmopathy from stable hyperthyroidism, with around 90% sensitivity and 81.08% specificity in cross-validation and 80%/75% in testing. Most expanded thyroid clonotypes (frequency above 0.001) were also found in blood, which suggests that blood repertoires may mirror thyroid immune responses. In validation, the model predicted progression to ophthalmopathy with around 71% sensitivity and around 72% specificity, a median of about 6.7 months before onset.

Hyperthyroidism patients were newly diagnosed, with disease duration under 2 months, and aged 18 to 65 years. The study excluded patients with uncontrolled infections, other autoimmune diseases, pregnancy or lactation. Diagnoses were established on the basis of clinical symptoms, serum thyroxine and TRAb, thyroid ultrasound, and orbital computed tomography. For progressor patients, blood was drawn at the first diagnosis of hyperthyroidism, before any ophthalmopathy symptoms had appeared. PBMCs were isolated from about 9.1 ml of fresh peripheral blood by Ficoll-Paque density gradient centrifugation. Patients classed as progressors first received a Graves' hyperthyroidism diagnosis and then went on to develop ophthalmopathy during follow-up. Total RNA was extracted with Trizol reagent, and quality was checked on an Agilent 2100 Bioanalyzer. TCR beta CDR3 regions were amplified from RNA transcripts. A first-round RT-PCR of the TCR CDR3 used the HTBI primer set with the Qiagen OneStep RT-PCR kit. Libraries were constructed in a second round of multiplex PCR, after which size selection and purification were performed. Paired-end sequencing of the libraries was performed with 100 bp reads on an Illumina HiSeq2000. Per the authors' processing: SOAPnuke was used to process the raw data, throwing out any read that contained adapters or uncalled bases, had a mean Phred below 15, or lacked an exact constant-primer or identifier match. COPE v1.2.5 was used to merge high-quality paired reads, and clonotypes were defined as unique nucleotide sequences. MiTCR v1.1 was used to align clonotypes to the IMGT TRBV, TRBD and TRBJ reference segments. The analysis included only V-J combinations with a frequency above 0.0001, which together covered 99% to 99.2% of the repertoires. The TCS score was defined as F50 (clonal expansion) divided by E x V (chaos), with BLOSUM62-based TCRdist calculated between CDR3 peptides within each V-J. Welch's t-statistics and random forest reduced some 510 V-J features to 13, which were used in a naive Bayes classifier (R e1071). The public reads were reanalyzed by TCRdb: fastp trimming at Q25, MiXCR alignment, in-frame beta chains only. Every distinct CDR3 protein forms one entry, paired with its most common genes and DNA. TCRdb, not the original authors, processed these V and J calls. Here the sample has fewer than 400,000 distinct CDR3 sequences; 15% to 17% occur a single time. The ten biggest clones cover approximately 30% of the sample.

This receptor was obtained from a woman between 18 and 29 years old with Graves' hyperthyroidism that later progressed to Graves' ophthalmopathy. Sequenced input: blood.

CDR3 region: CASNLEGQGAGGYTF. The sequence in DNA is TGCGCCAGCAACTTGGAGGGCCAGGGGGCGGGCGGCTACACCTTC. This sequence uses TRBV5-1 and TRBJ1-2; 8 bases in the middle match TRBD1. According to the germline V gene, CDR1 reads SGHRS and CDR2 reads YFSETQ. The cysteine opens and the phenylalanine closes a CDR3 of 15 amino acids. Left in the record is the CDR3 DNA by itself, 45 bases read in frame from the first base.